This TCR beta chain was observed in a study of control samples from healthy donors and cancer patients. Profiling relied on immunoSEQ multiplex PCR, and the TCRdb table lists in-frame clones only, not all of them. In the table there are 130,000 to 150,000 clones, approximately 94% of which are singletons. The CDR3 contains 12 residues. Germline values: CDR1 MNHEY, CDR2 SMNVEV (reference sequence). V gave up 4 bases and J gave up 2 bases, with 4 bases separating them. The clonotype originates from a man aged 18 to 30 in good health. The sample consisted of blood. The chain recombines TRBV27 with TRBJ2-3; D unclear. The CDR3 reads CASSSNTDTQYF. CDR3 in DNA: TGTGCCAGCAGTTCGAACACAGATACGCAGTATTTT.